This T cell receptor (beta chain) stems from a study of shared clonotypes between healthy human individuals. Clones were read by immunoSEQ multiplex PCR, and TCRdb kept only the in-frame ones, dropping some. The sample carries some 500,000 clones, roughly 95% recorded once. The CDR3 extends over 16 amino acids. V lost 5 bases and J lost 0, with 14 bases in between. CDR1 and CDR2 from the germline V gene are SGHVS and FQNEAQ. The clonotype comes from a woman aged 30 to 39 in good health. The sequencing input was naive CD4+ T cells sorted from blood. Subset reported: CD45RA+ positively selected. V gene TRBV7-8 combines with J gene TRBJ1-5, with TRBD1 as a possible D gene (5 bases). The CDR3 DNA sequence: TGTGCCAGCAGCCTCCGGGGCCATTATAGCAATCAGCCCCAGCATTTT. This encodes CASSLRGHYSNQPQHF.